This T cell receptor beta chain appears in the sequencing data of a study of type 1 and type 2 diabetes patients (dated by TCRdb to 2016 to 2018). For context, the study as a whole: The cohort comprised ten or so type 1 diabetes patients, a few type 2 diabetes patients and roughly 6 nondiabetic controls recruited in China. Across the study, CD4+ and CD8+ T cells were positively selected from PBMCs using CD4 or CD8 MicroBeads on MACS columns. The whole study generated 18,976,912 paired-end reads. TCRbeta repertoires were profiled by high-throughput sequencing in the study to compare type 1 diabetes, type 2 diabetes and nondiabetic individuals. Type 2 diabetes patients were included as a disease comparison group for the type 1 diabetes patients. Similar V gene usage was observed when approximately 21-cycle and approximately 26-cycle amplification were compared, suggesting similar primer efficiencies and random PCR bias. Sequencing of the TCRbeta libraries was paired-end and was performed on Illumina HiSeq 2000 or MiSeq instruments. Results and caveats for the whole study, not just this receptor: Because only a limited number of T2D and control samples were sequenced, some T1D-only HECs might also be present in more T2D or control samples. Study groups were not matched for age and gender, which possibly biased interpretation. V and J gene usage patterns of type 2 diabetes and control samples were highly correlated, averaging around 0.97 between samples. Type 2 diabetes patients had few highly-expanded CD4+ clones, median one, accounting for a median approximately 4% of reads. High diversity was shown by type 2 diabetes repertoires, and the diversity was significantly greater than that of type 1 diabetes repertoires in both CD4+ and CD8+ T cells.

All diabetic patients met standard classification criteria for type 1 or type 2 diabetes, with glucose and C-peptide assessed by WHO-recommended methods. Donors were excluded if they had other autoimmune diseases or infections within the previous four weeks. An approximately 10-milliliter sample of peripheral blood was drawn from every participant. PBMCs were isolated with LymphoPrep density separation. This sample was sequenced with an Illumina MiSeq. TCRbeta CDR3 amplification used genomic DNA from the sorted T cell subsets as template. Multiplex PCR with 30 forward and 13 reverse primers amplified the TCRbeta CDR3 region. PCR products were purified with AMPure XP beads, after which indices and adaptors were added in a second approximately 27-cycle PCR. Libraries were gel-purified using the QIAquick Gel Extraction Kit before sequencing. In the original analysis: FLASH was used to merge paired-end reads, and IgBLAST was used to align the merged reads to IMGT V, D and J germline references. Reads with less than 70% alignment identity to germline references were removed, leaving 10 million to 14 million reads across the study. IMGT definitions were followed to assign CDR3 boundaries, reading frame and productivity. Clones at or above 1% of reads were defined as highly-expanded clones, and diversity was measured by normalized Shannon entropy. Unpaired two-tailed t-tests were used to test for differences in Shannon entropy between groups. Starting from the raw public reads, TCRdb applied fastp trimming at Q25, assembled clones with MiXCR and retained in-frame beta chains. Identical CDR3 protein sequences are pooled into one entry, listed with their most common genes and DNA. TCRdb, not the authors, supplied the V and J calls. The sample contains fewer than 300,000 distinct CDR3 sequences, roughly 50% of them found a single time. The ten largest clones take up approximately 14% of the sample.

In the case of this clonotype: What this receptor recognizes is not known. Per-base quality was not reported, and no clone a single base away is much larger than it.

The germline V gene provides CDR1 SGHTA and CDR2 FQGNSA. V lost 4 bases and J lost 6 bases; the stretch between them is 15 bases long. The CDR3 measures 14 amino acids from cysteine to phenylalanine. Here the CDR3 DNA is all that survives: 42 bases in frame from base 1. The chain employs TRBV7-2 and TRBJ1-2, with no confidently assigned D gene. The sample was peripheral blood mononuclear cells (PBMCs). The TCR sequence derives from a man between 18 and 35 years old with type 2 diabetes. The CDR3 protein is CASSSPEESDGYTF. In nucleotide form, the sequence is TGTGCCAGCAGCTCCCCGGAGGAATCGGATGGCTACACCTTC.